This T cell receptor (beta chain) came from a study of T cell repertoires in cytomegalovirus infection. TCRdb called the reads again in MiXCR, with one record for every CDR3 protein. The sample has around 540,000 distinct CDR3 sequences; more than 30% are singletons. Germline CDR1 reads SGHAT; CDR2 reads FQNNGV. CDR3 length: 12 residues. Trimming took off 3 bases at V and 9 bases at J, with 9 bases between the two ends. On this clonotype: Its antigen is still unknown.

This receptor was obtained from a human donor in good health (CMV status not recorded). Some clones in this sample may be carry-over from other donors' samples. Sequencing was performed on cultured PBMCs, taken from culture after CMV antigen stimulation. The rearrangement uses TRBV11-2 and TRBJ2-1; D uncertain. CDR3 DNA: TGTGCCAGCAGCTTCCTTACGGGTGAGCAGTTCTTC. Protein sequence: CASSFLTGEQFF.